This T cell receptor (beta chain) is drawn from a study of cytotoxic CD8 clonotypes in ibrutinib-treated CLL. Overall study: Complete response was seen in 2 patients and partial in approximately 24; roughly twelve progressed and around 14 stayed remitted after a median 68 months. Response samples were drawn at a median of about 13 months of treatment, range 6 to 36. On average, about 92,000 productive rearrangements and around 250,000 productive templates per sample.

Sequencing was designed to attain a depth spanning 1 in 200,000 to 1 in 1 million T cells. Method: immunoSEQ multiplex PCR; TCRdb's copy keeps in-frame clones and lacks some. The table records 150,000 to 200,000 clones, approximately 91% of them present only once. Trimming took off 0 bases at V and 0 bases at J, with 7 bases between the two ends. CDR3 size: 15 residues. Looked up from germline, CDR1 is SGHTA and CDR2 is FQGNSA. The sequence was collected from a human donor with chronic lymphocytic leukemia. This specimen was PBMCs, taken at disease progression, from a patient treated with ibrutinib. The chain links TRBV7-2 to TRBJ2-3; D uncertain. The CDR3 loop is CASSLAPTSTDTQYF. Written as DNA, the CDR3 is TGTGCCAGCAGCTTAGCGCCGACTAGCACAGATACGCAGTATTTT.